The 31 T cell receptor beta chains in this list originate from one sample, sequenced in a study of siplizumab effects on memory and regulatory T cells. Only in-frame clones appear in the TCRdb table, and some are missing; sequencing was by immunoSEQ multiplex PCR. Here the sample spans 75,000 to 100,000 clones, roughly 94% being singletons. The sample consisted of non-Treg CD4+ T cells sorted from blood. These receptors were taken from a human donor in good health.

This sequence joins TRBV5-1 and TRBJ2-7; the match to TRBD2 covers 9 bases. V lost 1 base and J lost 2; bases outside the gene matches: 4. The germline gives CDR1 SGHRS, CDR2 YFSETQ. The length of the CDR3 is 15 residues. The CDR3 coding sequence is TGCGCCAGCAGCTTGATAGCGGGAGAGCCCTACGAGCAGTACTTC. It translates to CASSLIAGEPYEQYF. Filled out from reference TRBV5-1 and TRBJ2-7, the complete variable domain reads KAGVTQTPRYLIKTRGQQVTLSCSPISGHRSVSWYQQTPGQGLQFLFEYFSETQRNKGNFPGRFSGRQFSNSRSEMNVSTLELGDSALYLCASSLIAGEPYEQYFGPGTRLTVT.

The rearrangement joins TRBV27 to TRBJ2-2, with 7 bases fitting TRBD2. CDR3 length: 15 amino acids. Germline trimming cut 6 bases from V and 7 bases from J; bases unmatched to any gene: 11. The V gene's germline CDR1 is MNHEY and CDR2 SMNVEV (reference sequence). The chain's CDR3 is CASSPVIAGDGELFF. In DNA, the CDR3 is TGTGCCAGCAGCCCTGTAATAGCGGGTGACGGGGAGCTGTTTTTT.

The rearrangement links TRBV5-8 to TRBJ1-3; possible D gene TRBD1, 5 bases. The germline V gene has CDR1 SGHTS and CDR2 YDEGEE. Trimming took 6 bases from V and 2 from J, leaving 12 bases between them. The CDR3 sequence is 14 residues long. The CDR3 DNA reads as TGTGCCAGCATTGTTCAGGGAGCTGGAAACACCATATATTTT. Translating gives CASIVQGAGNTIYF. The whole variable domain, remainder taken from reference TRBV5-8 and TRBJ1-3, is EAGVTQSPTHLIKTRGQQATLRCSPISGHTSVYWYQQALGLGLQFLLWYDEGEERNRGNFPPRFSGRQFPNYSSELNVNALELEDSALYLCASIVQGAGNTIYFGEGSWLTVV.

The rearrangement links TRBV7-2 to TRBJ2-5, with 7 bases that match TRBD2. V dropped 1 base and J dropped 4; count of bases not matched to a gene: 3. Germline CDR1 SGHTA, CDR2 FQGNSA. CDR3 length: 14 residues. Here the CDR3 DNA reads TGTGCCAGCAGCTTAGGAGGGAGGGGAGAGACCCAGTACTTC. This gives the protein CASSLGGRGETQYF. The whole variable domain, filled in from reference TRBV7-2 and TRBJ2-5, reads GAGVSQSPSNKVTEKGKDVELRCDPISGHTALYWYRQSLGQGLEFLIYFQGNSAPDKSGLPSDRFSAERTGGSVSTLTIQRTQQEDSAVYLCASSLGGRGETQYFGPGTRLLVL.

V usage is TRBV30 and J usage is TRBJ1-2, with D perhaps matching TRBD1 (6 bases). The CDR3 is 13 residues long. Germline loops: CDR1 GTSNPN, CDR2 SVGIG (reference sequence). V was clipped by 0 bases and J by 7 bases, with 12 bases between them. CDR3 nucleotide sequence: TGTGCCTGGAGTGTACGGGGGGCGTCTGGCTACACCTTC. This encodes CAWSVRGASGYTF.

The chain has TRBV5-6 and TRBJ2-3; the match to TRBD2 covers 8 bases. From germline, CDR1 is SGHDT and CDR2 YYEEEE. The junction had 5 bases not matched to a gene; V was cut back by 2 bases and J by 6 bases. The CDR3 spans 14 residues. CDR3 region: CASSFGLAGDTQYF. CDR3 nucleotide sequence: TGTGCCAGCAGCTTCGGACTAGCTGGGGATACGCAGTATTTT.

This chain links TRBV7-8 with TRBJ1-5; a weak D match, TRBD1 (5 bases). The CDR3 consists of 14 residues. Trimming took 3 bases from V and 6 from J, leaving 12 bases between them. In germline, CDR1 is SGHVS, CDR2 FQNEAQ. CDR3 bases: TGTGCCAGCAGCTTGGGCGGGGGGAGTCAGCCCCAGCATTTT. This codes for CASSLGGGSQPQHF.

The CDR3 nucleotides are TGTGCCAGCTCACCACTTCCTCTATTGGGCTCTGGGGCCAACGTCCTGACTTTC. This codes for CASSPLPLLGSGANVLTF. V gene TRBV18 combines with J gene TRBJ2-6; D not certain. The CDR3 is 18 residues long. Deletions cut 1 base from V and 0 bases from J, with 13 bases between. CDR1 and CDR2 (germline): KGHSH, LQKENI.

This chain links TRBV5-1 with TRBJ2-7; TRBD2 agrees at 15 bases. The CDR3 has 15 residues. V was pared by 6 bases and J by 5 bases, with 6 bases of the junction left unmatched. CDR1 and CDR2 (germline): SGHRS, YFSETQ. The CDR3 DNA is TGCGCCAGCACGGGACTAGCGGGAGGATTAAACGAGCAGTACTTC. Amino acids: CASTGLAGGLNEQYF.

The chain combines TRBV12-5 with TRBJ2-1; TRBD2 aligns across 11 bases. V lost 1 base, J lost 9 bases, and 2 bases stayed unmatched. Looked up from germline, CDR1 is LGHNT and CDR2 is FRNRAP. This CDR3 has 14 amino acids. CDR3 DNA: TGTGCTAGTGGTTTGGGACTAGCGGGAACTGAGCAGTTCTTC. It is translated as CASGLGLAGTEQFF.

V usage is TRBV6-4 and J usage is TRBJ2-3; perhaps TRBD1 as D (5 bases). This CDR3 comprises 14 residues. The ends were cut back, 2 bases at V and 2 bases at J, with 8 bases in the middle. Per germline, CDR1 MRHNA and CDR2 SNTAGT. The CDR3 reads CASSDAGNTDTQYF. The CDR3 DNA is TGTGCCAGCAGTGACGCAGGGAACACAGATACGCAGTATTTT.

The DNA of the CDR3 is TGCACCAGCAGCTTCTACAGGGCAGGGCTGGACAATGAGCAGTTCTTC. Residues: CTSSFYRAGLDNEQFF. The rearrangement links TRBV1 to TRBJ2-1; the table calls TRBD1, which could not be checked here. TRBV1 is a pseudogene segment. The CDR3 is made up of 16 amino acids.

The genes are TRBV28 and TRBJ2-3; 9 bases map to TRBD2. V was clipped by 6 bases and J by 3 bases; unmatched bases: 7. Germline CDR1 and CDR2: MDHEN and SYDVKM. This CDR3 is 15 amino acids long. The CDR3 sequence: CASRTSGGRTDTQYF. The CDR3 DNA reads TGTGCCAGCAGGACAAGCGGGGGGCGAACAGATACGCAGTATTTT.

The J gene is TRBJ2-5, the V gene TRBV7-6; 8 nucleotides match TRBD1. Gene TRBJ2-7 matches the end of the DNA better, so the J call may be wrong. Germline V lookup: CDR1 SGHVS, CDR2 FNYEAQ. This CDR3 is 13 amino acids long. The CDR3, as DNA: TGTGCCAGCAGCAAGGACAGGGACTACGAGCAGTACTTC. Its translation: CASSKDRDYEQYF.

V and J are TRBV7-9 and TRBJ1-3; D not certain. V shed 5 bases and J shed 9 bases, with 29 bases lying between them. The CDR3 length is 18 residues. CDR1 and CDR2 from the germline V gene are SEHNR and FQNEAQ (reference sequence). The CDR3 loop reads CASSALLPGGPSGGTIYF. CDR3 sequence (DNA): TGTGCCAGCAGCGCCCTACTTCCCGGCGGCCCAAGTGGTGGCACCATATATTTT.

The chain employs TRBV14 and TRBJ1-3, with D unresolved. The germline CDR1 and CDR2 sequences are SGHDN and FVKESK. There are 15 residues in the CDR3. The V and J ends lost 1 base and 2 bases respectively, with 9 bases between them. The CDR3 loop is CASSQAGVPGNTIYF. Written as DNA, the CDR3 is TGTGCCAGCAGCCAAGCCGGGGTCCCTGGAAACACCATATATTTT.

CDR3 DNA: TGTGCCAGCCGTCTAGGGCGACAGGTTAGCAATGAGCAGTTCTTC. This codes for CASRLGRQVSNEQFF. The V and J genes are TRBV19 and TRBJ2-1; possibly TRBD1 for D (6 bases). The CDR3 extends over 15 amino acids. The ends were cut back, 9 bases at V and 6 bases at J, with 21 bases in the middle. Germline CDR1 is LNHDA and CDR2 is SQIVND (reference sequence). Complete variable domain (other parts from reference TRBV19 and TRBJ2-1): DGGITQSPKYLFRKEGQNVTLSCEQNLNHDAMYWYRQDPGQGLRLIYYSQIVNDFQKGDIAEGYSVSREKKESFPLTVTSAQKNPTAFYLCASRLGRQVSNEQFFGPGTRLTVL.

The V gene is TRBV15, the J gene TRBJ2-7; D might be TRBD2 (5 bases). Trimming stripped 5 bases from V and 6 bases from J, with 17 bases between. From germline, CDR1 is LNHNV and CDR2 YYDKDF (reference sequence). The CDR3 runs to 14 residues. CDR3 nucleotides: TGTGCCACCAGCGAAAACCACGGGGAAGGCGAGCAGTACTTC. Its translation is CATSENHGEGEQYF.

This chain links TRBV6-5 with TRBJ2-1; 7 nucleotides match TRBD1. Unmatched junction bases numbered 2, after V lost 8 bases and J lost 7 bases. The CDR3 is 11 residues long. Germline assignment: CDR1 MNHEY and CDR2 SVGAGI. The CDR3 DNA sequence: TGTGCCAGCGGCAGGGGGAATGAGCAGTTCTTC. Amino acids: CASGRGNEQFF.

This chain joins TRBV5-4 and TRBJ1-1, with a possible D match to TRBD1 (5 bases). Germline-derived CDR1 and CDR2 are SGHNT and YYREEE (reference sequence). V lost 2 bases to trimming and J lost 3 bases, with 14 bases between them. The length of the CDR3 is 15 residues. Here the CDR3 reads CASSFPGREDTEAFF. CDR3 in DNA: TGTGCCAGCAGCTTTCCAGGGCGCGAGGACACTGAAGCTTTCTTT. The entire variable domain, with the rest obtained from reference TRBV5-4 and TRBJ1-1, is as follows: ETGVTQSPTHLIKTRGQQVTLRCSSQSGHNTVSWYQQALGQGPQFIFQYYREEENGRGNFPPRFSGLQFPNYSSELNVNALELDDSALYLCASSFPGREDTEAFFGQGTRLTVV.

CDR3 DNA sequence: TGTGCCAGCAGTCTATATTCCGCGGACAGCATGAACACTGAAGCTTTCTTT. It codes for CASSLYSADSMNTEAFF. The J gene is TRBJ1-1, the V gene TRBV27; D might be TRBD1 (6 bases). V gave up 5 bases and J gave up 0 bases, with 19 bases separating them. Germline loops: CDR1 MNHEY, CDR2 SMNVEV (reference sequence). CDR3 length: 17 residues.

V usage is TRBV7-2 and J usage is TRBJ2-5, with 10 bases identical to TRBD2. Germline CDR1 and CDR2: SGHTA and FQGNSA. J gave up 5 bases and V 5 bases, and 11 bases lay outside the gene matches. The CDR3 length is 16 residues. The CDR3 coding sequence is TGTGCCAGCAGCCTAGGGGTTAGCGGGGGGCAGGAGACCCAGTACTTC. Amino acid sequence: CASSLGVSGGQETQYF.

A word on this clone: The same CDR3 can be traced to other DNA sequences in this sample. The chain links TRBV29-1 to TRBJ1-1; unclear D gene. CDR1 SQVTM and CDR2 ANQGSEA come from the germline V gene. V lost 4 bases and J 5 bases, leaving 5 bases between the germline ends. The length of the CDR3 is 10 residues. The CDR3 nucleotides are TGCAGCGTTGCGGAAACTGAAGCTTTCTTT. Translation: CSVAETEAFF.

This rearrangement joins TRBV7-6 to TRBJ2-3; D is unresolved. V was trimmed by 2 bases and J by 2 bases, leaving 8 bases between them. This CDR3 has 14 amino acids. CDR1 and CDR2 (germline): SGHVS, FNYEAQ. Written as DNA, the CDR3 is TGTGCCAGCAGCTTAACCTCGACCACAGATACGCAGTATTTT. Translating it yields CASSLTSTTDTQYF.

The rearrangement links TRBV6-1 to TRBJ2-4; perhaps TRBD1 as D (6 bases). Germline CDR1 reads MNHNS; CDR2 reads SASEGT. This CDR3 has 14 amino acids. V was pared by 6 bases and J by 8 bases, with 17 bases between. The CDR3 DNA reads TGTGCCAGCAGGCGTACAGGGTATGGAGACATTCAGTACTTC. It codes for CASRRTGYGDIQYF.

The rearrangement uses TRBV5-1 and TRBJ2-3; D might be TRBD1 (5 bases). There are 13 residues in the CDR3. Germline V lookup: CDR1 SGHRS, CDR2 YFSETQ. V was trimmed by 7 bases and J by 4 bases, leaving 13 bases between them. This CDR3 reads CASGVLGADTQYF. CDR3 in DNA: TGCGCCAGCGGGGTTCTAGGGGCAGATACGCAGTATTTT.

This chain uses TRBV7-8 with TRBJ2-2; D perhaps matches TRBD1 (6 bases). The CDR3 has 15 residues. V gave up 5 bases and J gave up 4 bases, with 14 bases separating them. The germline gives CDR1 SGHVS, CDR2 FQNEAQ. The CDR3 protein is CASSPRPGATGELFF. The CDR3, as DNA: TGTGCCAGCAGCCCCAGACCAGGGGCCACCGGGGAGCTGTTTTTT. Variable domain in full (rest from reference TRBV7-8 and TRBJ2-2): GAGVSQSPRYKVAKRGQDVALRCDPISGHVSLFWYQQALGQGPEFLTYFQNEAQLDKSGLPSDRFFAERPEGSVSTLKIQRTQQEDSAVYLCASSPRPGATGELFFGEGSRLTVL.

This rearrangement joins TRBV10-2 to TRBJ2-1; D ambiguous. Germline V gene data show CDR1 as WSHSY and CDR2 as SAAADI. There are 13 residues in the CDR3. Trimming removed 4 bases at V and 5 bases at J, with 9 bases between. As DNA, the CDR3 is TGCGCCAGCAGTGTGGGATACGACAATGAGCAGTTCTTC. Protein sequence: CASSVGYDNEQFF.

This clone showed up just a few times. The J gene is TRBJ2-2, the V gene TRBV28; TRBD2 aligns across 11 bases. The J segment lost 4 bases and the V segment lost 6 bases, leaving 7 bases of the junction unmatched. In germline, CDR1 is MDHEN, CDR2 SYDVKM. The CDR3 spans 16 residues. CDR3 DNA sequence: TGTGCCAGCAGCCAGGCACTAGCGGGAGTCACCGGGGAGCTGTTTTTT. Translated, it gives CASSQALAGVTGELFF. Full variable domain (outside the CDR3, taken from reference TRBV28 and TRBJ2-2): DVKVTQSSRYLVKRTGEKVFLECVQDMDHENMFWYRQDPGLGLRLIYFSYDVKMKEKGDIPEGYSVSREKKERFSLILESASTNQTSMYLCASSQALAGVTGELFFGEGSRLTVL.

The chain uses TRBV5-1 and TRBJ2-3; D unclear. Germline CDR1 reads SGHRS; CDR2 reads YFSETQ. The V end was cut by 2 bases, the J end by 2 bases, with 9 bases between. The CDR3 spans 14 residues. The CDR3 DNA follows: TGCGCCAGCAGCTTAACCTTTATCACAGATACGCAGTATTTT. Residues: CASSLTFITDTQYF. Supplemented by reference TRBV5-1 and TRBJ2-3, the full variable domain reads KAGVTQTPRYLIKTRGQQVTLSCSPISGHRSVSWYQQTPGQGLQFLFEYFSETQRNKGNFPGRFSGRQFSNSRSEMNVSTLELGDSALYLCASSLTFITDTQYFGPGTRLTVL.

The chain carries TRBV28 and TRBJ1-2, with 8 bases that match TRBD1. The trim removed 5 bases at V and 4 bases at J, leaving 27 bases unmatched. The germline V gene has CDR1 MDHEN and CDR2 SYDVKM. CDR3 length: 21 amino acids. CDR3 DNA sequence: TGTGCCAGCAGTCCTCTTTCTCCCCCACGCCAGGGGGCGAATCTGGTCTATGGCTACACCTTC. It is translated as CASSPLSPPRQGANLVYGYTF.